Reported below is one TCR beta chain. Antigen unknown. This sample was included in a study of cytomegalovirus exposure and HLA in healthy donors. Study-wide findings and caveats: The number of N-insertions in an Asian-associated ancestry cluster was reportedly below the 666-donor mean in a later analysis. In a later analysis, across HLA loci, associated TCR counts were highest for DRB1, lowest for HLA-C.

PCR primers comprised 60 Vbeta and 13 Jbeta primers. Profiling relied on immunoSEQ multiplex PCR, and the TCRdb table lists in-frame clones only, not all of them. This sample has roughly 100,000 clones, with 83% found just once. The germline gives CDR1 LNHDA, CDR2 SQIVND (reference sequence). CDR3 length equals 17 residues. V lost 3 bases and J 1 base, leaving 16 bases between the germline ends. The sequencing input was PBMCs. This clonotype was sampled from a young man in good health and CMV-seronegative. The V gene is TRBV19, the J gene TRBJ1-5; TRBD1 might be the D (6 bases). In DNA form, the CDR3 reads TGTGCCAGTAGTATCGTCTGGAACAGGGTGAGCAATCAGCCCCAGCATTTT. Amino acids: CASSIVWNRVSNQPQHF.